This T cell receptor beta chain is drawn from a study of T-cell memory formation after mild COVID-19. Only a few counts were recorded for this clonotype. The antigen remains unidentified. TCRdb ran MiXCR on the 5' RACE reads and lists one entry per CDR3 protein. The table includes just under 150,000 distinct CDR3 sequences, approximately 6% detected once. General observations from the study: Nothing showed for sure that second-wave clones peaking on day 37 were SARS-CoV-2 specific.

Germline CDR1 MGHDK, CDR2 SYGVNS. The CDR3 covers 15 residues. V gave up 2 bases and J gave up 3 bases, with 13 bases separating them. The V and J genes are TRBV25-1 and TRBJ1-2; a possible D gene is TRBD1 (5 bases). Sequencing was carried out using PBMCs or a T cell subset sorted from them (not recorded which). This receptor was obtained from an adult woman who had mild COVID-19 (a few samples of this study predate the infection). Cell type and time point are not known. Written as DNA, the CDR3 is TGTGCCAGCAGTGAAGATAAGGGGCGAGACTATGGCTACACCTTC. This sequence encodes CASSEDKGRDYGYTF.